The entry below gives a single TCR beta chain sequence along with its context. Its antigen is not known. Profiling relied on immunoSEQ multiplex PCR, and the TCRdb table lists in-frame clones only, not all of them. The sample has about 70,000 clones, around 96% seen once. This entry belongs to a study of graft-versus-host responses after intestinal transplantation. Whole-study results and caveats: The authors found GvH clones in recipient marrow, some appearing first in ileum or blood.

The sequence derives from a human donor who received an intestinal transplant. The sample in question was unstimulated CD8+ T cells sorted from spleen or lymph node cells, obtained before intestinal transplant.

The chain's CDR3 is CASSPLQGAPYEQYF. In nucleotides, the CDR3 is TGTGCCAGTAGTCCTTTACAGGGGGCTCCCTACGAGCAGTACTTC. The chain is built from TRBV19 and TRBJ2-7, with 9 bases matching TRBD1. The CDR3 length is 15 residues. The germline CDR1 and CDR2 sequences are LNHDA and SQIVND (reference sequence). The trim removed 5 bases at V and 2 bases at J, leaving 7 bases unmatched.